Below, one T cell receptor beta chain is given with its context. Its antigen remains unidentified. This entry belongs to a study of CXCR3-negative and CXCR3-positive naive CD8 T cells. Points from the study as a whole: TRB CDR3s of CXCR3-positive naive cells were more hydrophobic than those of CXCR3-negative naive cells.

This CDR3 is 20 amino acids long. Germline lookup yields CDR1 KGHSH and CDR2 LQKENI. UMI-labeled 5' RACE yielded the TRB cDNA libraries. TCRdb reanalyzed the 5' RACE reads and collapses them to one entry per CDR3 protein, without DNA. The sample has some 130,000 distinct CDR3 sequences. The J gene is TRBJ2-2, the V gene TRBV18. The TCR sequence derives from a human donor in good health. Some clones in this sample may be carry-over from other donors' samples. The source material was naive CXCR3+ CD8+ T cells from blood. Subset of the sample: CD45RO-CCR7+CD27+CD95- naive CD8+ T cells expressing CXCR3 (TNR3+). The CDR3 spells CASSTNRDDWSITNTGELFF.